This TCR beta chain was identified during a study of identical twins. Overall study findings and caveats: Fewer insertions were carried by abundant cord blood beta clonotypes, but none was seen in memory repertoires.

J lost 6 bases, V lost 0 bases, and 9 bases had no gene match. The CDR3 has 16 residues. CDR1 and CDR2 (germline): SQVTM, ANQGSEA. It was template switching that added a universal primer site, and there were unique molecular identifiers on the cDNA. TCRdb ran MiXCR on the 5' RACE reads and lists one entry per CDR3 protein. The table has some 590,000 distinct CDR3 sequences, roughly 9.9% seen once. This clonotype was seen a handful of times. Antigen: not known. These data were likewise used in another study, on yellow fever vaccine responses in identical twins.

The chain joins TRBV29-1 to TRBJ2-7; 12 bases match TRBD2. The source material was PBMCs. The receptor comes from a woman under 30 in good health. The CDR3 loop is CSVEDELAGGPIEQYF. In nucleotides, the CDR3 is TGCAGCGTTGAAGATGAGCTAGCGGGAGGGCCAATCGAGCAGTACTTC.